A selection of T cell receptor beta chains follows, all from one sample in a study of identical twins. TCRdb fed the 5' RACE reads into MiXCR, producing one record per CDR3 protein. The sample consists of approximately 260,000 distinct CDR3 sequences, roughly 13% of them appearing once. The sample was memory (CD45RO+) T cells sorted from blood. Source of these receptors: a woman between 18 and 29 years old in good health. Each CDR3 is given with its conserved first and last residue. D genes are given only for firm matches. The size field is filled for only some rows; it gives once, few, many or a size class.

J gene	clone size	D gene	V gene	CDR3 protein	CDR3 DNA
TRBJ2-3	NA	NA	TRBV15	CATSRGGVGDTQYF	TGTGCCACCAGCAGGGGGGGAGTGGGTGATACGCAGTATTTT
TRBJ2-1	NA	NA	TRBV29-1	CSVGFGSNEQFF	TGCAGCGTCGGGTTCGGGTCCAATGAGCAGTTCTTC
TRBJ2-1	many	TRBD2	TRBV20-1	CSARDPLAGYEQFF	TGCAGTGCTAGAGATCCACTAGCGGGATATGAGCAGTTCTTC
TRBJ2-1	NA	TRBD2	TRBV20-1	CSASWPLAGEGGEQFF	TGCAGTGCTAGTTGGCCCCTAGCGGGAGAAGGAGGTGAGCAGTTCTTC
TRBJ1-2	few	NA	TRBV20-1	CSARVQGQNYGYTF	TGCAGTGCTAGAGTACAGGGCCAGAACTATGGCTACACCTTC
TRBJ2-1	few	TRBD2	TRBV11-2	CASSPNSGVYNEQFF	TGTGCCAGCAGCCCAAATAGCGGGGTCTACAATGAGCAGTTCTTC
TRBJ2-7	many	NA	TRBV5-1	CASSRTGGGYEQYF	TGCGCCAGCAGCCGTACGGGGGGCGGCTACGAGCAGTACTTC
TRBJ2-1	few	NA	TRBV7-2	CASSLLGGFRNEQFF	TGTGCCAGCAGCTTATTGGGGGGTTTTCGGAATGAGCAGTTCTTC
TRBJ2-1	many	NA	TRBV14	CASSQVGGNEQFF	TGTGCCAGCAGCCAAGTAGGGGGCAATGAGCAGTTCTTC
TRBJ2-7	NA	TRBD1	TRBV11-3	CASSRDRYYEQYF	TGTGCCAGCAGCCGGGACAGGTACTACGAGCAGTACTTC
TRBJ2-1	many	NA	TRBV4-3	CASSQDSPGTNGYNEQFF	TGCGCCAGCAGCCAAGACTCGCCGGGAACCAACGGGTATAATGAGCAGTTCTTC
TRBJ2-1	many	NA	TRBV5-1	CASSLNGGPYNEQFF	TGCGCCAGCAGCTTGAACGGGGGGCCCTACAATGAGCAGTTCTTC
TRBJ2-7	NA	TRBD2	TRBV20-1	CSARDPRTSGGHEQYF	TGCAGTGCTAGAGATCCGCGGACTAGCGGGGGCCACGAGCAGTACTTC
TRBJ2-7	NA	NA	TRBV19	CASRRRGQTYEQYF	TGTGCCAGTCGCAGGCGCGGACAGACCTACGAGCAGTACTTC
TRBJ1-4	few	NA	TRBV2	CASRRDINNEKLFF	TGTGCCAGCAGGCGGGACATAAATAATGAAAAACTGTTTTTT
TRBJ2-3	NA	TRBD2	TRBV7-2	CASSDRLAGTTDTQYF	TGTGCCAGCAGCGACCGACTAGCGGGAACCACAGATACGCAGTATTTT
TRBJ1-6	many	NA	TRBV12-3/TRBV12-4	CASRPRSSYNSPLHF	TGTGCCAGCAGGCCCAGGAGCTCCTATAATTCACCCCTCCACTTT
TRBJ2-5	NA	TRBD1	TRBV20-1	CSAREGQGGETQYF	TGCAGTGCTAGAGAGGGACAGGGTGGAGAGACCCAGTACTTC
TRBJ2-5	NA	TRBD1	TRBV20-1	CSARRDTGDQETQYF	TGCAGTGCTAGACGTGATACAGGGGACCAAGAGACCCAGTACTTC
TRBJ2-7	few	TRBD2	TRBV6-1	CASRGTSGSSLEQYF	TGTGCCAGCAGGGGGACTAGCGGGAGTAGTCTCGAGCAGTACTTC
TRBJ2-1	many	TRBD2	TRBV6-5	CASSYSTGGRSRNEQFF	TGTGCCAGCAGTTACTCGACTGGCGGGAGGTCACGGAATGAGCAGTTCTTC
TRBJ2-1	many	NA	TRBV5-1	CASKITSQAEQFF	TGCGCCAGCAAAATCACCTCGCAGGCTGAGCAGTTCTTC
TRBJ2-5	few	NA	TRBV27	CASSPTAWRETQYF	TGTGCCAGCAGTCCGACAGCTTGGAGGGAGACCCAGTACTTC
TRBJ2-2	NA	NA	TRBV14	CASSPTFGELFF	TGTGCCAGCAGCCCGACTTTCGGGGAGCTGTTTTTT
TRBJ2-5	few	NA	TRBV20-1	CSARDYQGSETQYF	TGCAGTGCTAGAGACTACCAGGGATCAGAGACCCAGTACTTC
TRBJ2-4	few	TRBD1	TRBV5-8	CASSRDRGLNIQYF	TGTGCCAGCAGCAGGGACAGGGGGCTGAACATTCAGTACTTC
TRBJ2-7	NA	NA	TRBV5-1	CASSSGSRTRFHEQYF	TGCGCCAGCAGCTCGGGATCCCGGACACGGTTCCACGAGCAGTACTTC
TRBJ2-7	NA	TRBD2	TRBV6-1	CASSEYPGGKQYF	TGTGCCAGCAGTGAATATCCGGGAGGCAAGCAGTACTTC
TRBJ2-3	few	TRBD2	TRBV20-1	CSATGRGVTDTQYF	TGCAGTGCTACTGGGCGGGGGGTGACAGATACGCAGTATTTT
TRBJ1-3	few	NA	TRBV9	CASSASSGNTIYF	TGTGCCAGCAGCGCCAGCTCTGGAAACACCATATATTTT